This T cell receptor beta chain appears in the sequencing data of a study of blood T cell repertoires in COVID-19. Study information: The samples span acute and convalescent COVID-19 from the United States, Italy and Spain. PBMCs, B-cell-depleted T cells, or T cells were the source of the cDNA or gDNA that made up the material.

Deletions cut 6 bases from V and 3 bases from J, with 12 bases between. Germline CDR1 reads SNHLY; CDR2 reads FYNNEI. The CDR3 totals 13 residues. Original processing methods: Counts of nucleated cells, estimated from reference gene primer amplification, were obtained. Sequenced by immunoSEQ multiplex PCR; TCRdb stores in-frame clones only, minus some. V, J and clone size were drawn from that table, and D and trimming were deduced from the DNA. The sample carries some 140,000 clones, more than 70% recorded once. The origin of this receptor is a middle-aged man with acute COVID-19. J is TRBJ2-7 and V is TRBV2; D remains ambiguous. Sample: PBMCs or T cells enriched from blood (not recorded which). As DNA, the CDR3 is TGTGCCAGCAGGCAGTCCACAGACTACGAGCAGTACTTC. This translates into CASRQSTDYEQYF.